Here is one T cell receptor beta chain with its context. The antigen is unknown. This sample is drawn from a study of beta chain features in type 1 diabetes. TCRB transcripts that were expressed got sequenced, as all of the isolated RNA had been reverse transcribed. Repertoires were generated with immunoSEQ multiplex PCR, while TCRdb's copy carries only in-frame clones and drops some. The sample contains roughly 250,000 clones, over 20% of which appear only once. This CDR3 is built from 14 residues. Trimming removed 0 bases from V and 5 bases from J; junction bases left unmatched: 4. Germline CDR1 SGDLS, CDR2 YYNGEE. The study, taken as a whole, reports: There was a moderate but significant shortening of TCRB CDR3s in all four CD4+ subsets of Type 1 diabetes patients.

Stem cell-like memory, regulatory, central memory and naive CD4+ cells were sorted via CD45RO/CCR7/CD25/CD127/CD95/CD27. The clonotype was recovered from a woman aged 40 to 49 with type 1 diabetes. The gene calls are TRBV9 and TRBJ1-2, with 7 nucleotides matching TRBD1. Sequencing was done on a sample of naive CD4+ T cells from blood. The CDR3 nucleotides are TGTGCCAGCAGCGTAGATGGGACAGTGTATGGCTACACCTTC. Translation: CASSVDGTVYGYTF.